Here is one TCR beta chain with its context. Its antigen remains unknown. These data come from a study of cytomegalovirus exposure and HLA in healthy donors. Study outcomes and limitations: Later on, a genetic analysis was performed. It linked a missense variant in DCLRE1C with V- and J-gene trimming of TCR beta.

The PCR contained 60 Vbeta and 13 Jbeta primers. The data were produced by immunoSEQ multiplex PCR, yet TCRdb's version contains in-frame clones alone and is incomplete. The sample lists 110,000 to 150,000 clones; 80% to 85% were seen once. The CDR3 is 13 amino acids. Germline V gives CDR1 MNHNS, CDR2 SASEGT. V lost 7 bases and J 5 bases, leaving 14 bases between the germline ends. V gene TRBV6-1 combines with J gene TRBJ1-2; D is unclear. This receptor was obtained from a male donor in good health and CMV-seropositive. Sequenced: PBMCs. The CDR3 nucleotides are TGTGCCAGCAAGGCAGGAACTTTTTATGGCTACACCTTC. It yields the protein CASKAGTFYGYTF.